A selection of T cell receptor beta chains follows, all from one sample in a study of blood T cell repertoires in COVID-19. Measured with immunoSEQ multiplex PCR; TCRdb has only the in-frame clones, and not every one. The table includes more than 150,000 clones, 60% to 80% detected once. The sample comprised peripheral blood. These receptor sequences come from a man in his 60s with active or convalescent COVID-19. Each CDR3 is given with its conserved first and last residue. The order of the fields is V gene, clone size, D gene, J gene, CDR3 DNA, CDR3 protein. D genes are given only for firm matches. Not every row has a clone size; where given, it reads once, few, many or a size class.

V gene: TRBV27
clone size: few
D gene: TRBD1
J gene: TRBJ1-6
CDR3 DNA: TGTGCCAGTACCCCAGGAACCGTGGACAGGGGATTTGAATCCTATAATTCACCCCTCCACTTT
CDR3 protein: CASTPGTVDRGFESYNSPLHF

V gene: TRBV3-1/TRBV3-2
clone size: NA
D gene: NA
J gene: TRBJ1-3
CDR3 DNA: TGTGCCAGCAGCCAAGCCGGTGGTCACACCATATATTTT
CDR3 protein: CASSQAGGHTIYF

V gene: TRBV19
clone size: NA
D gene: TRBD1
J gene: TRBJ2-2
CDR3 DNA: TGTGCCAGTAGTGCCTGGACAGGGGTAAGGACCGGGGAGCTGTTTTTT
CDR3 protein: CASSAWTGVRTGELFF

V gene: TRBV28
clone size: NA
D gene: TRBD1
J gene: TRBJ1-5
CDR3 DNA: TGTGCCAGCAGAACAACAGGGGCTCAGCCCCAGCATTTT
CDR3 protein: CASRTTGAQPQHF

V gene: TRBV6-1
clone size: NA
D gene: NA
J gene: TRBJ2-6
CDR3 DNA: TGTGCCAGCAGAGAGGGAGGGGCCAACGTCCTGACTTTC
CDR3 protein: CASREGGANVLTF

V gene: TRBV4-3
clone size: NA
D gene: NA
J gene: TRBJ1-2
CDR3 DNA: TGCGCCAGCAGCCAACAGGGTGTAGGTGGCTACACCTTC
CDR3 protein: CASSQQGVGGYTF

V gene: TRBV7-3
clone size: few
D gene: NA
J gene: TRBJ2-5
CDR3 DNA: TGTGCCAGCAGCCCATCAGGACAGTCTCAAGAGACCCAGTACTTC
CDR3 protein: CASSPSGQSQETQYF

V gene: TRBV7-9
clone size: once
D gene: TRBD2
J gene: TRBJ2-1
CDR3 DNA: TGTGCCAGCAGCTTTGGACTAGCGGGAGACAATGAGCAGTTCTTC
CDR3 protein: CASSFGLAGDNEQFF

V gene: TRBV6-5
clone size: NA
D gene: NA
J gene: TRBJ2-3
CDR3 DNA: TGTGCCAGCAGTCGAACCCAGGGTGCAGATACGCAGTATTTT
CDR3 protein: CASSRTQGADTQYF

V gene: TRBV18
clone size: NA
D gene: NA
J gene: TRBJ1-2
CDR3 DNA: TGTGCCAGCTCGCAGGGTAGGAGCTATGGCTACACCTTC
CDR3 protein: CASSQGRSYGYTF

V gene: TRBV6-6
clone size: NA
D gene: NA
J gene: TRBJ1-4
CDR3 DNA: TGTGCCAGTAGGAGGACAGAAGTTAATGAAAAACTGTTTTTT
CDR3 protein: CASRRTEVNEKLFF

V gene: TRBV13
clone size: NA
D gene: TRBD1
J gene: TRBJ2-5
CDR3 DNA: TGTGCCAGCAGCCCGGGACAGGGGGTAGAGACCCAGTACTTC
CDR3 protein: CASSPGQGVETQYF

V gene: TRBV20-1
clone size: NA
D gene: NA
J gene: TRBJ1-5
CDR3 DNA: TGCAGTGCTAGAGGGGAGCAGCCCCAGCATTTT
CDR3 protein: CSARGEQPQHF

V gene: TRBV19
clone size: once
D gene: NA
J gene: TRBJ1-1
CDR3 DNA: TGTGCCAGTAGTCCAGCCGGGTGGAACACTGAAGCTTTCTTT
CDR3 protein: CASSPAGWNTEAFF

V gene: TRBV4-1
clone size: NA
D gene: TRBD1
J gene: TRBJ2-7
CDR3 DNA: TGCGCCAGCAGCCTAGCGGGACAGGGGGCCTACGAGCAGTACTTC
CDR3 protein: CASSLAGQGAYEQYF

V gene: TRBV2
clone size: few
D gene: TRBD1
J gene: TRBJ2-2
CDR3 DNA: TGTGCCAGCAGGCCGGGACAGGGAACCGGGGAGCTGTTTTTT
CDR3 protein: CASRPGQGTGELFF

V gene: TRBV28
clone size: once
D gene: NA
J gene: TRBJ2-1
CDR3 DNA: TGTGCCAGCCTTTCCGCGGGAGAGCAGTTCTTC
CDR3 protein: CASLSAGEQFF

V gene: TRBV18
clone size: NA
D gene: TRBD2
J gene: TRBJ2-1
CDR3 DNA: TGTGCCAGCTCACCGGTAGCGGGAGGGTCTGGTCATGAGCAGTTCTTC
CDR3 protein: CASSPVAGGSGHEQFF

V gene: TRBV5-8
clone size: NA
D gene: NA
J gene: TRBJ1-5
CDR3 DNA: TGTGCCAGCAGCTTGGATCCAGGAGGAAATCAGCCCCAGCATTTT
CDR3 protein: CASSLDPGGNQPQHF

V gene: TRBV5-4
clone size: NA
D gene: TRBD2
J gene: TRBJ2-1
CDR3 DNA: TGTGCCAGCAGGGGGGGGACTAGTCCAGTTAATGAGCAGTTCTTC
CDR3 protein: CASRGGTSPVNEQFF

V gene: TRBV5-4
clone size: few
D gene: TRBD1
J gene: TRBJ1-2
CDR3 DNA: TGTGCCAGCAGCACCCGGACAGGGGGCGCACCCTATGGCTACACCTTC
CDR3 protein: CASSTRTGGAPYGYTF

V gene: TRBV6-6
clone size: NA
D gene: NA
J gene: TRBJ1-1
CDR3 DNA: TGTGCCAGCAGCCTCCTCCGAGCGAACACTGAAGCTTTCTTT
CDR3 protein: CASSLLRANTEAFF

V gene: TRBV5-1
clone size: NA
D gene: TRBD1
J gene: TRBJ2-3
CDR3 DNA: TGCGCCAGCAGCTTCGGACAGGTGACAGATACGCAGTATTTT
CDR3 protein: CASSFGQVTDTQYF

V gene: TRBV11-2
clone size: NA
D gene: TRBD2
J gene: TRBJ2-5
CDR3 DNA: TGTGCCAGCAGCTTAGAACTAGCGGTCCAAGAGACCCAGTACTTC
CDR3 protein: CASSLELAVQETQYF

V gene: TRBV6-5
clone size: few
D gene: TRBD2
J gene: TRBJ2-5
CDR3 DNA: TGTGCCAGCACCGTAGCGGGAGTGGGGGAGACCCAGTACTTC
CDR3 protein: CASTVAGVGETQYF

V gene: TRBV6-5
clone size: NA
D gene: TRBD2
J gene: TRBJ2-2
CDR3 DNA: TGTGCCAGCAGCGGCCTAGCGGGATCCGGGGAGCTGTTTTTT
CDR3 protein: CASSGLAGSGELFF

V gene: TRBV18
clone size: NA
D gene: TRBD2
J gene: TRBJ2-2
CDR3 DNA: TGTGCCAGCTCACCTTCGACTAGCGCAATAACCGGGGAGCTGTTTTTT
CDR3 protein: CASSPSTSAITGELFF

V gene: TRBV7-2
clone size: NA
D gene: TRBD1
J gene: TRBJ1-3
CDR3 DNA: TGTGCCAGCAGCTTAGAGAAGGGGGCGCAAGGAAACACCATATATTTT
CDR3 protein: CASSLEKGAQGNTIYF

V gene: TRBV28
clone size: NA
D gene: TRBD2
J gene: TRBJ2-2
CDR3 DNA: TGTGCCAGCAGTTCTAGCGGGAGGGCCTCGACTTTAACCGGGGAGCTGTTTTTT
CDR3 protein: CASSSSGRASTLTGELFF

V gene: TRBV20-1
clone size: NA
D gene: NA
J gene: TRBJ1-6
CDR3 DNA: TGCAGTGCTAGTCAGGGGAAGGGATCACCCCTCCACTTT
CDR3 protein: CSASQGKGSPLHF

V gene: TRBV19
clone size: NA
D gene: NA
J gene: TRBJ1-4
CDR3 DNA: TGTGCCAGTAGCCGAAATTTTCCAGGGGATAATAATGAAAAACTGTTTTTT
CDR3 protein: CASSRNFPGDNNEKLFF

V gene: TRBV6-5
clone size: NA
D gene: TRBD2
J gene: TRBJ2-7
CDR3 DNA: TGTGCCAGCACCGAACTAGCGGGAGGGACCTACGAGCAGTACTTC
CDR3 protein: CASTELAGGTYEQYF

V gene: TRBV6-5
clone size: NA
D gene: TRBD2
J gene: TRBJ2-1
CDR3 DNA: TGTGCCAGCAGTTACTCGTTAGCGGGGGGCTTCAATGAGCAGTTCTTC
CDR3 protein: CASSYSLAGGFNEQFF

V gene: TRBV4-3
clone size: NA
D gene: TRBD1
J gene: TRBJ1-2
CDR3 DNA: TGCGCCAGCAGCCGCGGACAGGGTAACTATGGCTACACCTTC
CDR3 protein: CASSRGQGNYGYTF

V gene: TRBV6-5
clone size: NA
D gene: TRBD1
J gene: TRBJ1-1
CDR3 DNA: TGTGCCAGCAGAACCGTTGGGACAGTTGAAGCTTTCTTT
CDR3 protein: CASRTVGTVEAFF

V gene: TRBV28
clone size: NA
D gene: TRBD1
J gene: TRBJ1-4
CDR3 DNA: TGTGCCAGCAGGGGGACAGGGACTCTTCGGGAAAAACTGTTTTTT
CDR3 protein: CASRGTGTLREKLFF

V gene: TRBV27
clone size: NA
D gene: TRBD1
J gene: TRBJ2-7
CDR3 DNA: TGTGCCAGCAGTCGCACGGGACAGGGCAACTACGAGCAGTACTTC
CDR3 protein: CASSRTGQGNYEQYF

V gene: TRBV21-1
clone size: NA
D gene: NA
J gene: TRBJ2-3
CDR3 DNA: TGTGCCAGCAGCAAAAGGGACGAGCGGGTCTACACAGATACGCAGTATTTT
CDR3 protein: CASSKRDERVYTDTQYF

V gene: TRBV6-1
clone size: NA
D gene: NA
J gene: TRBJ1-3
CDR3 DNA: TGTGCCAGCAGTGAAGCCACCAGGTGGCAGGGGTACGGAAACACCATATATTTT
CDR3 protein: CASSEATRWQGYGNTIYF

V gene: TRBV7-2
clone size: NA
D gene: TRBD2
J gene: TRBJ2-7
CDR3 DNA: TGTGCCAGCAGGATAACTAGCGGGAACTACGAGCAGTACTTC
CDR3 protein: CASRITSGNYEQYF

V gene: TRBV20-1
clone size: few
D gene: NA
J gene: TRBJ2-7
CDR3 DNA: TGCAGTGCTAGTAAGGGGCGAGACGAGCAGTACTTC
CDR3 protein: CSASKGRDEQYF

V gene: TRBV2
clone size: NA
D gene: TRBD1
J gene: TRBJ1-2
CDR3 DNA: TGTGCCAGCACGCTGTCTCAGGGGGAACCCACCTTC
CDR3 protein: CASTLSQGEPTF

V gene: TRBV3-1/TRBV3-2
clone size: NA
D gene: TRBD2
J gene: TRBJ2-3
CDR3 DNA: TGTGCCTGCAGCCGACGGGCGGGCGCGGGGGGCGCCGATACGCAGTATTTT
CDR3 protein: CACSRRAGAGGADTQYF

V gene: TRBV20-1
clone size: NA
D gene: NA
J gene: TRBJ1-2
CDR3 DNA: TGCAGTGCTAAGAACCGCAGGCGGGACACCTTC
CDR3 protein: CSAKNRRRDTF

V gene: TRBV7-9
clone size: once
D gene: TRBD2
J gene: TRBJ2-1
CDR3 DNA: TGTGCCAGCAGCCCCCCGGGACTAGCGGCCTACAATGAGCAGTTCTTC
CDR3 protein: CASSPPGLAAYNEQFF

V gene: TRBV7-2
clone size: NA
D gene: TRBD1
J gene: TRBJ1-1
CDR3 DNA: TGTGCCAGCAGCTCGGACAGGGGTCGGGACACTGAAGCTTTCTTT
CDR3 protein: CASSSDRGRDTEAFF